This T cell receptor beta chain was obtained from a study of shared clonotypes between healthy human individuals. Findings of the study overall: The expectation was that sequencing depth would affect clonotype sharing among donors.

About this clone itself: Antigen specificity is unknown.

CD45RO-negative cells were positively selected for CCR7, leaving out terminally differentiated effector memory CD45RA+ cells. The data were produced by immunoSEQ multiplex PCR, yet TCRdb's version contains in-frame clones alone and is incomplete. The sample carries about 820,000 clones, around 92% recorded once. Germline-derived CDR1 and CDR2 are ENHRY and SYGVKD. CDR3 size: 15 residues. The ends were cut back, 0 bases at V and 5 bases at J, with 10 bases in the middle. This sequence joins TRBV10-3 and TRBJ2-2, with D possibly matching TRBD1 (5 bases). The receptor's source is a man aged 30-40 years in good health. The sequencing input was naive CD8+ T cells sorted from blood. The CDR3 DNA sequence: TGTGCCATCAGTGAGTCGGAGACAGTAACCGGGGAGCTGTTTTTT. Its protein product is CAISESETVTGELFF.